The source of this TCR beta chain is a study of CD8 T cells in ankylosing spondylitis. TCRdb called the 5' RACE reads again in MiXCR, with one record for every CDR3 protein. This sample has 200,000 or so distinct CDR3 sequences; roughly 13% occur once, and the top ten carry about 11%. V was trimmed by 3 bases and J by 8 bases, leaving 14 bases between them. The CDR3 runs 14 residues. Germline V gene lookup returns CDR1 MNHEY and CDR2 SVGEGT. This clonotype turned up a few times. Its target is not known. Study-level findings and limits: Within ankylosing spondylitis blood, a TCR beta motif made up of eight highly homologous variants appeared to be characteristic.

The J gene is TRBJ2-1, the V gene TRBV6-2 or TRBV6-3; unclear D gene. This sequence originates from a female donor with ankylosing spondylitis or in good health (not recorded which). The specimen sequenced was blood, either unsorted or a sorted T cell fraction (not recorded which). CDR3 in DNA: TGTGCCAGCAGTTATCCCCAAGGCCCCCATGAGCAGTTCTTC. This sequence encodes CASSYPQGPHEQFF.